This record covers a single T cell receptor beta chain. Sequenced by immunoSEQ multiplex PCR; TCRdb stores in-frame clones only, minus some. Counted here are about 5,000 clones, 75% to 85% occurring once; the ten biggest clones make up less than 7%. This CDR3 has 13 residues. V was clipped by 5 bases and J by 7 bases; unmatched bases: 4. CDR1 MDHEN and CDR2 SYDVKM come from the germline V gene. This sample is part of a study of chemoradiotherapy in HPV16-positive cancers. Repeated repertoire sampling spanned the course of chemoradiotherapy. The chain links TRBV28 to TRBJ2-1; 8 bases fit TRBD1. The specimen comprised tumor tissue, sampled from a patient who underwent chemoradiotherapy. This clonotype originated in a human donor with HPV-associated anogenital cancer. Written as DNA, the CDR3 is TGTGCCAGCAGTCCAGGGGGCTGGAATGAGCAGTTCTTC. Its translation is CASSPGGWNEQFF.